These 32 T cell receptor beta chains originate from one sample sequenced in a study of cytomegalovirus exposure and HLA in healthy donors. Researchers ran the PCR with 60 Vbeta and 13 Jbeta primers. Libraries were prepared by immunoSEQ multiplex PCR; TCRdb keeps only in-frame clonotypes and omits some of them. The profile shows around 80,000 clones, 10% of them singletons. The sample consisted of PBMCs. The origin of the receptors is a man in his 60s in good health and CMV-seropositive.

The chain combines TRBV19 with TRBJ2-1; 9 bases fit TRBD1. With 6 bases clipped from V and 4 bases from J, the junction kept 10 bases outside the gene matches. The germline gives CDR1 LNHDA, CDR2 SQIVND (reference sequence). This CDR3 region has 16 residues. The CDR3 DNA reads as TGTGCCAGTAGCATCCCGGGACAGGGAGGGTACAATGAGCAGTTCTTC. Its translation is CASSIPGQGGYNEQFF.

This clone was counted between two and nine times. The gene calls are TRBV20-1 and TRBJ2-7; no firm D call. This CDR3 is 11 amino acids long. Germline V gene lookup returns CDR1 DFQATT and CDR2 SNEGSKA (reference sequence). V was cut by 3 bases and J by 5 bases, with 8 bases left in between. The CDR3: CSASIQDEQYF. CDR3 nucleotide sequence: TGCAGTGCTAGTATACAAGACGAGCAGTACTTC.

The V gene is TRBV28, the J gene TRBJ2-2; 9 nucleotides align to TRBD2. Germline CDR1 MDHEN, CDR2 SYDVKM. The CDR3 contains 15 residues. The V gene end was trimmed by 6 bases and the J gene end by 5 bases; junction bases not matched to a gene: 7. The chain's CDR3 is CASRFAGGRTGELFF. The CDR3, as DNA: TGTGCCAGCAGATTCGCGGGGGGGCGTACCGGGGAGCTGTTTTTT.

V is TRBV21-1 and J is TRBJ2-4; the D call of TRBD2 is as the table states it, not checked on the DNA. TRBV21-1 is marked as a pseudogene. This CDR3 is 19 amino acids long. The CDR3 nucleotides are TGTGCCAGCAGCGGTGGGACTAGCGGGAGAAGGTATGACAAAAACATTCAGTACTTC. This gives the protein CASSGGTSGRRYDKNIQYF.

Note on this clone: An end of the junction does not agree with germline; a read error may underlie this. This chain uses TRBV10-3 with TRBJ1-1, with 7 bases fitting TRBD1. This CDR3 spans 17 amino acids. Germline V gives CDR1 ENHRY, CDR2 SYGVKD. CDR3 in amino acids: CASSLPGQARGTTEAFF. The DNA of the CDR3 is TGTGCCAGCAGTCTTCCAGGACAGGCCCGGGGGACCACTGAAGCTTTCTTT.

The rearrangement links TRBV29-1 to TRBJ2-1, with 8 bases identical to TRBD2. The CDR3 extends over 14 amino acids. Per germline, CDR1 SQVTM and CDR2 ANQGSEA. Unmatched junction bases numbered 3, after V lost 1 base and J lost 4 bases. Here the CDR3 reads CSVEAGGLYNEQFF. For the CDR3, the DNA is TGCAGCGTTGAAGCGGGAGGGCTGTACAATGAGCAGTTCTTC.

A few counts support this clone. The chain carries TRBV7-2 and TRBJ2-5; weak D call: TRBD1 (6 bases). The CDR3 covers 14 residues. V was clipped by 5 bases and J by 3 bases, with 13 bases between them. Germline V gene sequence: CDR1 SGHTA, CDR2 FQGNSA. The CDR3 DNA follows: TGTGCCAGCAGCGTAGGGTCAGGGGAAGAGACCCAGTACTTC. Translated: CASSVGSGEETQYF. Full variable domain (outside the CDR3, taken from reference TRBV7-2 and TRBJ2-5): GAGVSQSPSNKVTEKGKDVELRCDPISGHTALYWYRQSLGQGLEFLIYFQGNSAPDKSGLPSDRFSAERTGGSVSTLTIQRTQQEDSAVYLCASSVGSGEETQYFGPGTRLLVL.

This sequence joins TRBV2 and TRBJ1-5, with 11 nucleotides matching TRBD1. Trimming took 3 bases from V and 1 from J; bases not matched to a gene: 2. There are 16 residues in the CDR3. CDR1 is SNHLY, CDR2 FYNNEI, per germline. For the CDR3, the DNA is TGTGCCAGCAGTGACGGACAGGGGGCGAGCAATCAGCCCCAGCATTTT. Its translation: CASSDGQGASNQPQHF.

This clone was seen more than once but under ten times. V and J are TRBV29-1 and TRBJ2-1, with D perhaps TRBD1 (5 bases). The CDR3 extends over 15 amino acids. The germline V gene encodes CDR1 SQVTM and CDR2 ANQGSEA. Between the trimmed V and J ends, which lost 5 bases and 1 base, there was a span of 15 bases. The CDR3 sequence is CSVIDSIPSYNEQFF. CDR3 DNA: TGCAGCGTTATTGACAGCATTCCTTCCTACAATGAGCAGTTCTTC.

The chain employs TRBV30 and TRBJ2-5; no clear D gene. The germline V and J ends were trimmed by 4 bases and 1 base, with 7 bases remaining between them. The germline V gene encodes CDR1 GTSNPN and CDR2 SVGIG (reference sequence). The CDR3 length is 12 residues. CDR3 nucleotides: TGTGCCTGGAACGCAGGCCAAGAGACCCAGTACTTC. Amino acid sequence: CAWNAGQETQYF.

This clone has a handful of counts. The V call is TRBV6-5, the J call TRBJ2-2; 11 nucleotides align to TRBD2. The CDR3 consists of 15 residues. Germline CDR1 MNHEY, CDR2 SVGAGI. V lost 6 bases, J lost 5 bases, and 5 bases stayed unmatched. The CDR3 sequence is CASSLGLAETGELFF. The DNA of the CDR3 is TGTGCCAGCAGCCTGGGACTAGCGGAGACCGGGGAGCTGTTTTTT.

This clone was detected a few times. This sequence joins TRBV11-2 and TRBJ2-7; D is perhaps TRBD2 (6 bases). With 5 bases removed from V and 0 bases from J, the gap between germline ends came to 17 bases. The CDR3 is 16 residues long. CDR1 is SGHAT and CDR2 is FQNNGV in the germline V gene. CDR3 in DNA: TGTGCCAGCAGCGAGTACCCCAAGACTAGCTCCTACGAGCAGTACTTC. Amino acids: CASSEYPKTSSYEQYF.

J is TRBJ1-5 and V is TRBV19; 8 bases line up with TRBD1. V lost 8 bases, J lost 4 bases, and 7 bases stayed unmatched. This CDR3 region has 14 residues. Germline-derived CDR1 and CDR2 are LNHDA and SQIVND (reference sequence). CDR3 amino acids: CASFSDRANQPQHF. The CDR3 region has the DNA TGTGCCAGTTTTTCGGACAGGGCAAATCAGCCCCAGCATTTT.

This clone was seen only a few times. The gene calls are TRBV6-1 and TRBJ1-1, with 7 bases fitting TRBD1. The CDR3 length is 14 residues. Germline V gene sequence: CDR1 MNHNS, CDR2 SASEGT. Trimming took 7 bases from V and 1 from J; bases not matched to a gene: 6. The chain's CDR3 is CASIERQGNTEAFF. The DNA for the CDR3 is TGTGCCAGCATCGAAAGACAGGGGAACACTGAAGCTTTCTTT.

This clone was counted only a few times. This chain connects TRBV5-6 to TRBJ1-2, with 10 bases aligning to TRBD1. V lost 10 bases to trimming and J lost 0 bases; unmatched junction nucleotides: 12. CDR1 SGHDT and CDR2 YYEEEE come from the germline V gene. This CDR3 comprises 16 residues. The CDR3 reads CASRWGQGWANYGYTF. The CDR3 DNA is TGTGCCTCTAGGTGGGGACAGGGGTGGGCTAACTATGGCTACACCTTC.

This clone is medium-sized within its sample. The CDR3 DNA reads TGTGCCAGTAGTATGACAGGGGGCGAACAGCCCCAGCATTTT. Translated: CASSMTGGEQPQHF. The rearrangement uses TRBV19 and TRBJ1-5, with 10 positions matching TRBD1. With 3 bases clipped from V and 7 bases from J, the junction kept 3 bases outside the gene matches. CDR1 LNHDA and CDR2 SQIVND come from the germline V gene (reference sequence). The CDR3 runs 14 residues.

A few counts support this clone. The chain employs TRBV28 and TRBJ1-2; the match to TRBD1 covers 8 bases. CDR3 size: 15 residues. Germline CDR1 MDHEN, CDR2 SYDVKM. The V segment lost 6 bases and the J segment 4 bases; nucleotides outside the gene matches: 10. The CDR3 region has the DNA TGTGCCAGCAGGACGACAGGGGAGGCTGGCTATGGCTACACCTTC. It encodes CASRTTGEAGYGYTF.

This sequence joins TRBV10-1 and TRBJ2-2, with D hard to call. Deletions cut 2 bases from V and 1 base from J, with 8 bases between. The CDR3 runs to 15 residues. Germline V gives CDR1 WNHNN, CDR2 SYGVQD (reference sequence). The CDR3 protein is CASSEGLRNTGELFF. The DNA of the CDR3 is TGCGCCAGCAGTGAGGGTTTGCGGAACACCGGGGAGCTGTTTTTT.

Comments on this clone: The junction departs from the called germline gene at one end, perhaps through a read error. V gene TRBV29-1 combines with J gene TRBJ1-2; D ambiguous. The CDR3 length is 12 residues. The germline CDR1 and CDR2 sequences are SQVTM and ANQGSEA. The CDR3 coding sequence is TGCAGCGTCGAGGGCCAGAACTATGGCTCCACCTTC. This sequence encodes CSVEGQNYGSTF.

The J gene is TRBJ2-3, the V gene TRBV18, with 11 bases lining up with TRBD2. Trimming removed 1 base from V and 5 bases from J; junction bases left unmatched: 8. The CDR3 has 17 amino acids. The germline V gene encodes CDR1 KGHSH and CDR2 LQKENI. DNA for the CDR3: TGTGCCAGCTCACCACTCGGGACTAGCGGAGGGGGAGATACGCAGTATTTT. It is translated as CASSPLGTSGGGDTQYF.

The genes are TRBV27 and TRBJ2-3; the D is unclear. The CDR3 loop spans 14 amino acids. Germline V gene data show CDR1 as MNHEY and CDR2 as SMNVEV (reference sequence). Between the trimmed V and J ends, which lost 5 bases and 3 bases, there was a span of 12 bases. CDR3 protein: CASSPAGRTDTQYF. The CDR3 DNA reads TGTGCCAGCAGTCCCGCAGGTCGAACAGATACGCAGTATTTT.

The CDR3 DNA sequence: TGTGCCAGCATGATCGGCGGACAGGGTTCCTCACCCCTCCACTTT. Amino acids: CASMIGGQGSSPLHF. This chain links TRBV6-1 with TRBJ1-6; 8 bases match TRBD1. The CDR3 spans 15 residues. The V gene's germline CDR1 is MNHNS and CDR2 SASEGT. Trimming took 7 bases from V and 10 from J; bases not matched to a gene: 12.

This clone was seen more than once but under ten times. The chain carries TRBV28 and TRBJ1-2; a weak D match, TRBD1 (6 bases). Trimming took 6 bases from V and 5 from J, leaving 19 bases between them. Per the germline V gene, CDR1 is MDHEN and CDR2 is SYDVKM. The CDR3 has 15 amino acids. For the CDR3, the DNA is TGTGCCAGCAGGCCTATGACAGGTCCTGAGTATGGCTACACCTTC. Translated, it gives CASRPMTGPEYGYTF.

This clone was counted between two and nine times. This likely came from a read error, as a far larger clone is one base away. The same CDR3 can be traced to other DNA sequences in this sample. The gene calls are TRBV2 and TRBJ2-7; tentatively, D is TRBD1 (6 bases). The germline V gene encodes CDR1 SNHLY and CDR2 FYNNEI. This CDR3 has 16 amino acids. V was cut by 0 bases and J by 3 bases, with 15 bases left in between. The DNA for the CDR3 is TGTGCCAGCAGTGAAGCGGAAGGGACACAACGCTACGAGCAGTACGTC. Protein sequence: CASSEAEGTQRYEQYV.

This clone turned up a few times. The gene calls are TRBV5-1 and TRBJ2-2; TRBD1 agrees at 10 bases. V was pared by 4 bases and J by 2 bases, with 2 bases of the junction left unmatched. Germline V gene lookup returns CDR1 SGHRS and CDR2 YFSETQ. The CDR3 spans 15 residues. CDR3 nucleotides: TGCGCCAGCAGCGGGACAGGGGTAAACACCGGGGAGCTGTTTTTT. Amino acids: CASSGTGVNTGELFF.

The chain employs TRBV5-1 and TRBJ2-7; D is undetermined. Germline CDR1 reads SGHRS; CDR2 reads YFSETQ. V was clipped by 1 base and J by 2 bases, with 10 bases between them. The CDR3 contains 14 residues. The CDR3 region is CASSLTAGPYEQYV. The CDR3 DNA reads as TGCGCCAGCAGCTTGACGGCAGGTCCCTACGAGCAGTACGTC.

This clone has more than one count but fewer than ten. CDR3 protein: CASSSLSIGQGAANGYTF. In DNA form, the CDR3 reads TGCGCCAGCAGCTCTCTTTCGATAGGACAGGGGGCCGCTAATGGCTACACCTTC. This chain links TRBV5-1 with TRBJ1-2; 11 nucleotides match TRBD1. In germline, CDR1 is SGHRS, CDR2 YFSETQ. The V segment lost 3 bases and the J segment 6 bases; nucleotides outside the gene matches: 16. CDR3 size: 18 residues.

This clone was seen more than once but under ten times. The chain employs TRBV6-1 and TRBJ1-4, with TRBD1 matching over 7 bases. This CDR3 has 15 residues. V was clipped by 7 bases and J by 8 bases; unmatched bases: 13. Germline CDR1 is MNHNS and CDR2 is SASEGT. The CDR3 protein is CASTLNSRGEEKLFF. CDR3 nucleotide sequence: TGTGCCAGCACCCTCAACTCCAGGGGGGAGGAAAAACTGTTTTTT.

This clone was detected only a few times. The V and J genes are TRBV29-1 and TRBJ2-3; tentative D call: TRBD2 (6 bases). V was pared by 6 bases and J by 3 bases, with 19 bases between. Germline V gives CDR1 SQVTM, CDR2 ANQGSEA. The CDR3 extends over 15 amino acids. DNA of the CDR3: TGCAGCGTAATGGGCGGGATAGAGGTGACAGATACGCAGTATTTT. Protein sequence: CSVMGGIEVTDTQYF.

The chain uses TRBV28 and TRBJ1-2; unclear D gene. V lost 6 bases and J lost 8, with 7 bases in between. Germline V gives CDR1 MDHEN, CDR2 SYDVKM. The length of the CDR3 is 10 residues. The CDR3 region is CASRRVGYTF. CDR3 DNA: TGTGCCAGCAGGAGGGTAGGCTACACCTTC.

V and J are TRBV5-6 and TRBJ1-1; 9 bases are shared with TRBD1. Germline CDR1 is SGHDT and CDR2 is YYEEEE. The CDR3 has 14 amino acids. The ends lost 2 bases at V and 5 bases at J; junction bases unmatched: 4. The CDR3 sequence: CASSFGTGRTEAFF. The CDR3 DNA sequence: TGTGCCAGCAGCTTCGGGACAGGGCGAACTGAAGCTTTCTTT.

The gene calls are TRBV6-6 and TRBJ2-5; no reliable D call. This CDR3 is built from 16 residues. Germline CDR1 is MNHNY and CDR2 is SVGAGI (reference sequence). Trimming stripped 8 bases from V and 7 bases from J, with 26 bases between. The CDR3 DNA reads as TGTGCCAGCTCCGGCAGCTCCGAGTGGTCGCTAGGGACCCAGTACTTC. This gives the protein CASSGSSEWSLGTQYF.